One and the same sample provided the 4 T cell receptor beta chains below, sequenced in a study of cytomegalovirus exposure and HLA in healthy donors. Clones were read by immunoSEQ multiplex PCR, and TCRdb kept only the in-frame ones, dropping some. The sample holds tens of thousands of clones, around 94% seen once. The sequencing sample was made of PBMCs. Receptors originate from a woman between 18 and 30 years old in good health and CMV-seropositive.

The rearrangement joins TRBV5-1 to TRBJ1-2, with D possibly being TRBD1 (6 bases). V was cut by 2 bases and J by 4 bases, with 12 bases left in between. Per germline, CDR1 SGHRS and CDR2 YFSETQ. The CDR3 has 14 residues. DNA of the CDR3: TGCGCCAGCAGCTTAGAAGGACAGATCTATGGCTACACCTTC. It is translated as CASSLEGQIYGYTF.

The V and J genes are TRBV18 and TRBJ2-7; D might be TRBD1 (6 bases). Trimming left V 6 bases short and J 3 bases short, with 15 bases between. Germline CDR1 and CDR2: KGHSH and LQKENI. The CDR3 consists of 14 residues. In nucleotides, the CDR3 is TGTGCCAGCTCGATCCAGGGGACCCTCTACGAGCAGTACTTC. Translated, it gives CASSIQGTLYEQYF.

This chain links TRBV11-2 with TRBJ2-1, with 9 bases that match TRBD1. V dropped 6 bases and J dropped 6; count of bases not matched to a gene: 6. Germline CDR1 is SGHAT and CDR2 is FQNNGV. CDR3 length: 14 amino acids. The CDR3 here is CASRGGTGINEQFF. In DNA form, the CDR3 reads TGTGCCAGCAGGGGCGGGACAGGGATCAATGAGCAGTTCTTC.

This chain uses TRBV10-2 with TRBJ1-1; D is unresolved. CDR1 and CDR2 from the germline V gene are WSHSY and SAAADI. Between the trimmed V and J ends, which lost 2 bases and 0 bases, there was a span of 7 bases. This CDR3 contains 14 residues. The CDR3 loop reads CASSEQVLNTEAFF. Written as DNA, the CDR3 is TGCGCCAGCAGTGAGCAGGTCCTGAACACTGAAGCTTTCTTT.